The 8 T cell receptor beta chains in this list originate from one sample, sequenced in a study of OX40 agonist ivuxolimab in advanced cancers. Sequencing was performed with immunoSEQ multiplex PCR; in TCRdb, only in-frame clones are kept and a portion is missing. The profile shows tens of thousands of clones, around 78% of them singletons. The specimen was CD4+ or CD8+ T cells sorted from blood, collected in a trial of the OX40 agonist ivuxolimab. The receptors were gathered from an adult with an advanced solid tumor such as melanoma, head and neck, liver or kidney cancer.

The V and J genes are TRBV27 and TRBJ2-7; 9 nucleotides line up with TRBD1. The length of the CDR3 is 14 residues. Unmatched junction bases numbered 10, after V lost 6 bases and J lost 7 bases. CDR1 and CDR2 from the germline V gene are MNHEY and SMNVEV (reference sequence). The CDR3 is CASRETGGVYEQYF. In nucleotides, the CDR3 is TGTGCCAGCAGAGAAACAGGGGGCGTTTATGAGCAGTACTTC.

The DNA of the CDR3 is TGTGCCAGCAGTTCAGGGGGCTCTGCAGATACGCAGTATTTT. This encodes CASSSGGSADTQYF. The V gene is TRBV28, the J gene TRBJ2-3; 8 bases map to TRBD1. The trim removed 4 bases at V and 4 bases at J, leaving 4 bases unmatched. The V gene's germline CDR1 is MDHEN and CDR2 SYDVKM. This CDR3 spans 14 amino acids.

This clone was seen once. The chain joins TRBV5-4 to TRBJ1-1; D might be TRBD1 (6 bases). Germline CDR1 SGHNT, CDR2 YYREEE (reference sequence). V lost 2 bases and J lost 4, with 12 bases in between. The CDR3 sequence is 14 residues long. CDR3 loop: CASSLQGGSTEAFF. The CDR3 DNA reads as TGTGCCAGCAGCTTACAGGGAGGGAGCACTGAAGCTTTCTTT.

The chain is built from TRBV5-1 and TRBJ1-2; maybe TRBD1 (5 bases). The V gene's germline CDR1 is SGHRS and CDR2 YFSETQ. CDR3 length: 14 residues. Trimming took 0 bases from V and 4 from J, leaving 10 bases between them. CDR3 nucleotides: TGCGCCAGCAGCTTGGGGGACGGACTCTATGGCTACACCTTC. Its translation is CASSLGDGLYGYTF.

The chain couples TRBV2 to TRBJ2-5; possibly TRBD1 for D (6 bases). In germline, CDR1 is SNHLY, CDR2 FYNNEI. V lost 4 bases, J lost 2 bases, and 8 bases lay in between. The CDR3 is made up of 13 amino acids. DNA for the CDR3: TGTGCCAGCAGTGTGGACAGACAAGAGACCCAGTACTTC. As protein: CASSVDRQETQYF.

V and J are TRBV6-1 and TRBJ1-2; D call uncertain. V lost 4 bases, J lost 1 base, and 7 bases lay in between. CDR1 is MNHNS, CDR2 SASEGT, per germline. The CDR3 has 13 amino acids. The CDR3 bases are TGTGCCAGCAGTGTAGAGGGTAACTATGGCTACACCTTC. It is translated as CASSVEGNYGYTF.

The chain combines TRBV28 with TRBJ1-2, with a weak D call TRBD1 (6 bases). V lost 2 bases and J lost 6, with 10 bases in between. The V gene's germline CDR1 is MDHEN and CDR2 SYDVKM. This CDR3 has 13 residues. CDR3 sequence (DNA): TGTGCCAGCAGTTTACAGGGGAAGGATGGCTACACCTTC. Translating it yields CASSLQGKDGYTF.

This clone was seen once. The chain uses TRBV29-1 and TRBJ2-3; no clear D. Trimming cost V 7 bases and J 6 bases, with 14 bases left between them. Looked up from germline, CDR1 is SQVTM and CDR2 is ANQGSEA. The CDR3 is made up of 12 amino acids. The DNA for the CDR3 is TGCAGCGCCCAGGATGGCTGGGATACGCAGTATTTT. It encodes CSAQDGWDTQYF.